This entry is about one T cell receptor beta chain. Its antigen is unidentified. Data came from immunoSEQ multiplex PCR; TCRdb stores just in-frame clones and leaves some out. The data show tens of thousands of clones, about 80% seen once. The germline V gene has CDR1 MNHEY and CDR2 SVGAGI. There are 14 residues in the CDR3. Trimming shortened V by 6 bases and J by 6 bases, and 15 bases separated the two germline ends. The sample comes from a study of OX40 agonist ivuxolimab in advanced cancers. Study-level results: Within 6 weeks, CD4+ and CD8+ blood T cells expanded clonally at 0.1 to 3.0 mg/kg. Among T cells, CD8+ cells averaged more expanded clones than CD4+ cells. Some nonresponders also had low normalized T-cell clonal expansion.

Sequencing used CD4+ or CD8+ T cells sorted from blood, obtained in a trial of the OX40 agonist ivuxolimab. The sequence was collected from an adult with an advanced solid tumor such as melanoma, head and neck, liver or kidney cancer. The J gene is TRBJ1-5, the V gene TRBV6-5, with a weak D call TRBD1 (6 bases). The CDR3 DNA reads TGTGCCAGCAGAAAAGGGGGACGGGGTCAGCCCCAGCATTTT. Translated, it gives CASRKGGRGQPQHF.